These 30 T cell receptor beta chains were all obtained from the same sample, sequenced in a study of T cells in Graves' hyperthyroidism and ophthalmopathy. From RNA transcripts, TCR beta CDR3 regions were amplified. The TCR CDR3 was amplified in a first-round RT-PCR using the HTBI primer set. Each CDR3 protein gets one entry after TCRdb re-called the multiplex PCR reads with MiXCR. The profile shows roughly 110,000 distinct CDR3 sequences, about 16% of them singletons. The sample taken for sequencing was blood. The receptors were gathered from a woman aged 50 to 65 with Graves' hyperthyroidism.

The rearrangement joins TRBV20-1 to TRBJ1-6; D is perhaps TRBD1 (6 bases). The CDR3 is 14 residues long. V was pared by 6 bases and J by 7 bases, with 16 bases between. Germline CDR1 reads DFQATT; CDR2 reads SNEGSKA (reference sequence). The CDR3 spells CSAKPGQKNSPLHF. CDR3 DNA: TGCAGTGCAAAACCGGGACAAAAAAATTCACCCCTCCACTTT.

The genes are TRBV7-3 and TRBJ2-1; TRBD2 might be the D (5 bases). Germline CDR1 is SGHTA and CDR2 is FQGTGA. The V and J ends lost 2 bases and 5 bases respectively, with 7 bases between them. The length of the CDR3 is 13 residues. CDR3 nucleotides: TGTGCCAGCAGCTTACTAGCAGACAATGAGCAGTTCTTC. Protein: CASSLLADNEQFF. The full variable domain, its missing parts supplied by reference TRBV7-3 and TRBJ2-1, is GAGVSQTPSNKVTEKGKYVELRCDPISGHTALYWYRQSLGQGPEFLIYFQGTGAADDSGLPNDRFFAVRPEGSVSTLKIQRTERGDSAVYLCASSLLADNEQFFGPGTRLTVL.

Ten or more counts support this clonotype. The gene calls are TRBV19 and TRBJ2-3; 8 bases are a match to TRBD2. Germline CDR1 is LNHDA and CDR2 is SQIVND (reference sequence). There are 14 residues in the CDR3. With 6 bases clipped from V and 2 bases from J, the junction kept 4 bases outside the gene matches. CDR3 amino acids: CASSAGGYTDTQYF. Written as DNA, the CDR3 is TGTGCCAGTAGCGCGGGGGGATACACAGATACGCAGTATTTT. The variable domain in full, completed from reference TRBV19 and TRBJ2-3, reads DGGITQSPKYLFRKEGQNVTLSCEQNLNHDAMYWYRQDPGQGLRLIYYSQIVNDFQKGDIAEGYSVSREKKESFPLTVTSAQKNPTAFYLCASSAGGYTDTQYFGPGTRLTVL.

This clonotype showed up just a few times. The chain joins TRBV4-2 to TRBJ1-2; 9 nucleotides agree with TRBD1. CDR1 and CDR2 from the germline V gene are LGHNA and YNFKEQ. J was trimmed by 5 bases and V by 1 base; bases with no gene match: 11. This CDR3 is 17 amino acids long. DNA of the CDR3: TGTGCCAGCAGCCAAGCGGGGAGGACAGGGGCAGAGTATGGCTACACCTTC. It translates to CASSQAGRTGAEYGYTF.

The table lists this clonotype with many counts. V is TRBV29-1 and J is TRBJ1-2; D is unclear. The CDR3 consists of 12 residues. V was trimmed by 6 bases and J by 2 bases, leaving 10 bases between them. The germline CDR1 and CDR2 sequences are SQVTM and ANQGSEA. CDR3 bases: TGCAGCGTCGGATACGGGAACTATGGCTACACCTTC. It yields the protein CSVGYGNYGYTF. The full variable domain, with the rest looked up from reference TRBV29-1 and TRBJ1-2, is SAVISQKPSRDICQRGTSLTIQCQVDSQVTMMFWYRQQPGQSLTLIATANQGSEATYESGFVIDKFPISRPNLTFSTLTVSNMSPEDSSIYLCSVGYGNYGYTFGSGTRLTVV.

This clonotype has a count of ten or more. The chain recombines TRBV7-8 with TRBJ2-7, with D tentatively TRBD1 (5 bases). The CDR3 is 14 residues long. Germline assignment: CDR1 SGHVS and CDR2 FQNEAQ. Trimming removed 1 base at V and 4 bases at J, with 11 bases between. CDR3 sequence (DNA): TGTGCCAGCAGCTTAGGCCCAGGGAAGTACGAGCAGTACTTC. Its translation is CASSLGPGKYEQYF.

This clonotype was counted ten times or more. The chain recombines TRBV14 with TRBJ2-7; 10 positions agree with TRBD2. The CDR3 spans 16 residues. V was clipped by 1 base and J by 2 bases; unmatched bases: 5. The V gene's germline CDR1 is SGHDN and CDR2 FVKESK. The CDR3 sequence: CASSQVPSGRAYEQYF. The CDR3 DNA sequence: TGTGCCAGCAGCCAAGTTCCGAGCGGGAGGGCCTACGAGCAGTACTTC.

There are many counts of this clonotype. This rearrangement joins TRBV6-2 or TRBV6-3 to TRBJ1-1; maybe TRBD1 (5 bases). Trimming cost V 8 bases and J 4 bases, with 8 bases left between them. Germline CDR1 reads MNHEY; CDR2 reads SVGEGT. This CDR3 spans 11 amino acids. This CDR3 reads CASCQGTEAFF. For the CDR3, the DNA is TGTGCCAGCTGTCAGGGCACTGAAGCTTTCTTT.

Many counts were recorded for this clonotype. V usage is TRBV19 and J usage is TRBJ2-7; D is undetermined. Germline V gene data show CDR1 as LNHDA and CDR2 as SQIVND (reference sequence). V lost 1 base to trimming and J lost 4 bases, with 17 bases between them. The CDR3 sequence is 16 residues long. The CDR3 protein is CASSIGQDAMWYEQYV. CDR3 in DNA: TGTGCCAGTAGTATAGGCCAGGACGCTATGTGGTACGAGCAGTACGTC.

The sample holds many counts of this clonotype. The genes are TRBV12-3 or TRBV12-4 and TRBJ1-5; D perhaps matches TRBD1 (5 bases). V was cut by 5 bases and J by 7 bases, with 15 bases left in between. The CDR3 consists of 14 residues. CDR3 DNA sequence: TGTGCCAGCAGTCCTCCAGGGCTTGAACAGCCCCAGCATTTT. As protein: CASSPPGLEQPQHF.

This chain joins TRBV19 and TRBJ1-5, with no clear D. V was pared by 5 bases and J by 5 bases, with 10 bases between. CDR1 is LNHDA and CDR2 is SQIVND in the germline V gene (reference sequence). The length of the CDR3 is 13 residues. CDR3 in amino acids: CASSQSNYQPQHF. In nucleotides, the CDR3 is TGTGCCAGTAGTCAGTCAAATTATCAGCCCCAGCATTTT. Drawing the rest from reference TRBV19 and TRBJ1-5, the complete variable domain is DGGITQSPKYLFRKEGQNVTLSCEQNLNHDAMYWYRQDPGQGLRLIYYSQIVNDFQKGDIAEGYSVSREKKESFPLTVTSAQKNPTAFYLCASSQSNYQPQHFGDGTRLSIL.

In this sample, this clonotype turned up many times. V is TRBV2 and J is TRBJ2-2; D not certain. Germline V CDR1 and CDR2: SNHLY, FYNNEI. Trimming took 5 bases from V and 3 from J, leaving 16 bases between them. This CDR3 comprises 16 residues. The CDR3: CASSLTETAYTGELFF. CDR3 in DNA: TGTGCCAGCAGTCTTACAGAGACGGCATACACCGGGGAGCTGTTTTTT.

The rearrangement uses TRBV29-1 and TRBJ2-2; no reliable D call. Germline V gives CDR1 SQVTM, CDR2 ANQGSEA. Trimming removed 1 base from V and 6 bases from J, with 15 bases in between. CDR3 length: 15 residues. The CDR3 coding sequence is TGCAGCGTTGAAGCAGCTCAGTCGGGTGCCGGGGAGCTGTTTTTT. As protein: CSVEAAQSGAGELFF.

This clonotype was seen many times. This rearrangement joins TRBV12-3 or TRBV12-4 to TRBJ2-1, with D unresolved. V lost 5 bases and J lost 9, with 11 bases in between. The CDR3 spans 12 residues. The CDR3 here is CASSTPSPEQFF. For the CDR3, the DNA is TGTGCCAGCAGTACCCCTAGTCCTGAGCAGTTCTTC.

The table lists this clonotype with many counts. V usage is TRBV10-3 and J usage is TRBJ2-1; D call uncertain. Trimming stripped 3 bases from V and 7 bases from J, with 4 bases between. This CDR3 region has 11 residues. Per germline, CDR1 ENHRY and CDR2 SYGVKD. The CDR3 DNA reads TGTGCCATCAGTGATCTGAATGAGCAGTTCTTC. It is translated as CAISDLNEQFF.

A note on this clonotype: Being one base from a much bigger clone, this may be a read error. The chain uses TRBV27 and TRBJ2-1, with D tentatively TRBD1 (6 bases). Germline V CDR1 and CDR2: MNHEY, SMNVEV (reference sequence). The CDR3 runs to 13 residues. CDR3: CVSNKQGDNEQFF. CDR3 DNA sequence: TGTGTCAGCAACAAACAGGGAGACAATGAGCAGTTCTTC.

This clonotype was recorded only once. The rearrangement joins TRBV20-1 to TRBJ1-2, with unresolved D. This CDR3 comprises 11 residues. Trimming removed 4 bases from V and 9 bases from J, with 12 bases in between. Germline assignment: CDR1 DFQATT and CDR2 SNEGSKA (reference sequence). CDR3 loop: CSATFGNRYTF. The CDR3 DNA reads TGCAGTGCTACATTTGGTAATCGCTACACCTTC.

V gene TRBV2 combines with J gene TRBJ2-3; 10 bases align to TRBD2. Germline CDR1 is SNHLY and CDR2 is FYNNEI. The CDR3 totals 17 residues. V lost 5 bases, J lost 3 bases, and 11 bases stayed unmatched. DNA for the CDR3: TGTGCCAGCAGTACTAGCGGGACAAAGATCTCAACAGATACGCAGTATTTT. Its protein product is CASSTSGTKISTDTQYF. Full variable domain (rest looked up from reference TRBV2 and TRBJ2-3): EPEVTQTPSHQVTQMGQEVILRCVPISNHLYFYWYRQILGQKVEFLVSFYNNEISEKSEIFDDQFSVERPDGSNFTLKIRSTKLEDSAMYFCASSTSGTKISTDTQYFGPGTRLTVL.

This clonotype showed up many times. As DNA, the CDR3 is TGTGCCAGCAGTGTAGCGGGAGCCTCCTACGAGCAGTACGTC. The encoded protein is CASSVAGASYEQYV. This chain links TRBV6-2 or TRBV6-3 with TRBJ2-7, with 9 bases that match TRBD2. V shed 5 bases, J shed 0 bases, and the junction held 2 bases outside the gene matches. CDR1 is MNHEY, CDR2 SVGEGT, per germline. This CDR3 contains 14 residues.

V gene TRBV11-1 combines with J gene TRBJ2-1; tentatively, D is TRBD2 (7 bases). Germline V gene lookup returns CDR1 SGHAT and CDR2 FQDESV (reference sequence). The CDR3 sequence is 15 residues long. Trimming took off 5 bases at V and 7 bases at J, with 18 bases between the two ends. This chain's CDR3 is CASSPSSGGGNEQFF. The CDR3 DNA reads TGTGCCAGCAGCCCTTCTAGCGGAGGGGGTAATGAGCAGTTCTTC.

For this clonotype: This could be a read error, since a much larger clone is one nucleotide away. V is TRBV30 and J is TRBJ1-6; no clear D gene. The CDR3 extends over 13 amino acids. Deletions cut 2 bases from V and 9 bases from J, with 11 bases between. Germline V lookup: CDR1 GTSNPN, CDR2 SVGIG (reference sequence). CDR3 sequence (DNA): TGTGCCTGGAGTACTATGGTTGCTTCACCCCTCCACTTT. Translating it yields CAWSTMVASPLHF.

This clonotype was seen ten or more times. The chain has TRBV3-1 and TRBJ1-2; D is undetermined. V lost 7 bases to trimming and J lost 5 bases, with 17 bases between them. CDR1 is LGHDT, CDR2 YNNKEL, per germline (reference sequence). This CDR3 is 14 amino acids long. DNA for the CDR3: TGTGCCAGCACCCCGAGAAGGGCGCAGTATGGCTACACCTTC. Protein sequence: CASTPRRAQYGYTF.

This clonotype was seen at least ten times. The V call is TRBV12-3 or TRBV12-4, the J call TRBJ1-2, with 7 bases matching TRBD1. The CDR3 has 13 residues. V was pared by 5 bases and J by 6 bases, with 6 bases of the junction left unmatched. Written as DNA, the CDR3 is TGTGCCAGCAGTCTTACAGGGGCTGATGGCTACACCTTC. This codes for CASSLTGADGYTF.

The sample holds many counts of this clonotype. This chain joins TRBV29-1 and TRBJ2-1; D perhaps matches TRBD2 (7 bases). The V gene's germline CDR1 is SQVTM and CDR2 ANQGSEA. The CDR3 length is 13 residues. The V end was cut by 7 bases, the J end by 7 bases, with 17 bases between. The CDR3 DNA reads TGCAGCGGGGGGGGCAGGGTGAGGAATGAGCAGTTCTTC. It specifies CSGGGRVRNEQFF.

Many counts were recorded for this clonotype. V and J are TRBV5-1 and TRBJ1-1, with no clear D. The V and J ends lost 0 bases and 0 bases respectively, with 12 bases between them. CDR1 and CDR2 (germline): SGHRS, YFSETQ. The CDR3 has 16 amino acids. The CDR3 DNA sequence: TGCGCCAGCAGCTTGGGTGGAGGGTACATGAACACTGAAGCTTTCTTT. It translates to CASSLGGGYMNTEAFF. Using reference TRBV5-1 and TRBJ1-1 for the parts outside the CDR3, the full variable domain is KAGVTQTPRYLIKTRGQQVTLSCSPISGHRSVSWYQQTPGQGLQFLFEYFSETQRNKGNFPGRFSGRQFSNSRSEMNVSTLELGDSALYLCASSLGGGYMNTEAFFGQGTRLTVV.

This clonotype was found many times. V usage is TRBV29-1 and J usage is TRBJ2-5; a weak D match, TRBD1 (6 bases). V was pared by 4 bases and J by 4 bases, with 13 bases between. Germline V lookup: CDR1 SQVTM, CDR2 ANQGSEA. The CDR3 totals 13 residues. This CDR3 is CSVVGASGETQYF. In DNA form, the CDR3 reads TGCAGCGTTGTGGGGGCCTCCGGAGAGACCCAGTACTTC.

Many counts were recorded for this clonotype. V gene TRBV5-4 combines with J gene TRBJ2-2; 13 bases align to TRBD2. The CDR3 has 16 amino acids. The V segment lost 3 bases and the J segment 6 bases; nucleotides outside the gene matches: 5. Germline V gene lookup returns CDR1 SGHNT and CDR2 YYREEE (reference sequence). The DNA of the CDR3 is TGTGCCAGCAGCTCAACTAGCGGGAGGGCCGCCGGGGAGCTGTTTTTT. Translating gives CASSSTSGRAAGELFF. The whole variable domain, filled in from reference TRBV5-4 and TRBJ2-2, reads ETGVTQSPTHLIKTRGQQVTLRCSSQSGHNTVSWYQQALGQGPQFIFQYYREEENGRGNFPPRFSGLQFPNYSSELNVNALELDDSALYLCASSSTSGRAAGELFFGEGSRLTVL.

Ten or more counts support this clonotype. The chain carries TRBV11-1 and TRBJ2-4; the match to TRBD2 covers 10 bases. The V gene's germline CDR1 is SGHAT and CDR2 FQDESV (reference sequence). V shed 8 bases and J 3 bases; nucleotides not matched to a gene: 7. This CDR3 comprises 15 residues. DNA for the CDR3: TGTGCCAGCGTAGCTAGCGGGAGCGGCAAAAACATTCAGTACTTC. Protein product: CASVASGSGKNIQYF.

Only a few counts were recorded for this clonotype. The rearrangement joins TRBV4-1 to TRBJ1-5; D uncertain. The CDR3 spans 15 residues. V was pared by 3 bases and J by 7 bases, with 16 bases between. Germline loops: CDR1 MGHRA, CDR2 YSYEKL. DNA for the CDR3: TGCGCCAGCAGCCAGGGTTTCCTTGGAAGCCAGCCCCAGCATTTT. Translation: CASSQGFLGSQPQHF.

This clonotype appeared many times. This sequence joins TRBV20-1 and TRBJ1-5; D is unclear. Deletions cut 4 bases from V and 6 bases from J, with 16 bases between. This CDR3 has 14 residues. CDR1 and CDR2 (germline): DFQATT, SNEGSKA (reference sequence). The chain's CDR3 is CSAINREILQPQHF. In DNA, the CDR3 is TGCAGTGCTATAAATAGGGAAATCCTTCAGCCCCAGCATTTT.